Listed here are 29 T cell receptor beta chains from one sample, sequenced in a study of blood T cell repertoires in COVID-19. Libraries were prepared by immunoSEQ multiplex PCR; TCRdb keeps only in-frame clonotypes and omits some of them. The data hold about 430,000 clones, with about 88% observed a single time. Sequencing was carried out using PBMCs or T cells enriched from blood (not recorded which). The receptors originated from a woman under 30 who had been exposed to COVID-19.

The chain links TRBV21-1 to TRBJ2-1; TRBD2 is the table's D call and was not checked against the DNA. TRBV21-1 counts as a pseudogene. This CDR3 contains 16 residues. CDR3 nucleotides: TGTGCCAGCAGCAATCCCGGGACTAGGGTGCACAATGAGCAGTTCTTC. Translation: CASSNPGTRVHNEQFF.

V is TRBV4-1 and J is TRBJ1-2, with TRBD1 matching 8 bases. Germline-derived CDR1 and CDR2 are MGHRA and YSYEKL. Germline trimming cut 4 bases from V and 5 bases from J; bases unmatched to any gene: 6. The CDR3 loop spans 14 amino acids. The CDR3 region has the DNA TGCGCCAGCAGCCCCGGGACAGGTGCTTATGGCTACACCTTC. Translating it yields CASSPGTGAYGYTF.

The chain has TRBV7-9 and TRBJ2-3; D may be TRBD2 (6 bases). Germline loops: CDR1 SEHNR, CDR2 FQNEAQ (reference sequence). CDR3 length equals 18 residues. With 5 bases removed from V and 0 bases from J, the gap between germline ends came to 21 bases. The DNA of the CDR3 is TGTGCCAGCAGCCGGACGAGCCAGGGCGGGGCTAGCACAGATACGCAGTATTTT. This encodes CASSRTSQGGASTDTQYF.

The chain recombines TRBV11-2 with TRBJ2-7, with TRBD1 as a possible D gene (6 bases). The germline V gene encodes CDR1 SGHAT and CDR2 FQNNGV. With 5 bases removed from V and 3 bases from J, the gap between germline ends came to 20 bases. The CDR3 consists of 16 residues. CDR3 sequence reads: CASSILQGAGIYEQYF. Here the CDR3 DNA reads TGTGCCAGCAGCATCCTACAGGGCGCAGGAATCTACGAGCAGTACTTC.

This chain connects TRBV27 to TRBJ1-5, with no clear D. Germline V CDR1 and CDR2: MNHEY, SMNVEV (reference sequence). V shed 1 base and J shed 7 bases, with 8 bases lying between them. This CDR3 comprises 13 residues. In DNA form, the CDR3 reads TGTGCCAGCAGTTTATTCCCCAGGCAGCCCCAGCATTTT. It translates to CASSLFPRQPQHF.

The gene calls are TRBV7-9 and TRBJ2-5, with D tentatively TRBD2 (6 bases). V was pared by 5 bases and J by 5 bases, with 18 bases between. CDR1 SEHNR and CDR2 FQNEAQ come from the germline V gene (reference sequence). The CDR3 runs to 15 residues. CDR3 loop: CASSLGGGERETQYF. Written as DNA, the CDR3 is TGTGCCAGCAGCCTGGGAGGCGGGGAGAGGGAGACCCAGTACTTC.

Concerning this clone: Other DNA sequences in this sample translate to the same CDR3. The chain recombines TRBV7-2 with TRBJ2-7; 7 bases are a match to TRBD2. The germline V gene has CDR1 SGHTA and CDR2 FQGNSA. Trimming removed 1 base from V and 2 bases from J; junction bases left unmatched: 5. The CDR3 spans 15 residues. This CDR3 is CASSLVGGGAYEQYF. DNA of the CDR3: TGTGCCAGCAGCTTAGTAGGTGGGGGGGCCTACGAGCAGTACTTC.

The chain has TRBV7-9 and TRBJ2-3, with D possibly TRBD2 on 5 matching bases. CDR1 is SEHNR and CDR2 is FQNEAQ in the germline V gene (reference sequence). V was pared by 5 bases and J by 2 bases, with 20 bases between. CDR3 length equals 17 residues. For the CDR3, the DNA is TGTGCCAGCAGCGTATCCCGGGGTAGGAGTTACACAGATACGCAGTATTTT. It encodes CASSVSRGRSYTDTQYF.

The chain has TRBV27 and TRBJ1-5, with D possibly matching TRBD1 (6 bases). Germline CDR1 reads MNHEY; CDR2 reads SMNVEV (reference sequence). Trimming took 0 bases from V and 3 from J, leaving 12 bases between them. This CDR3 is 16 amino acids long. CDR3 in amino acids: CASSLSGAKVNQPQHF. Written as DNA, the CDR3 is TGTGCCAGCAGTTTATCGGGGGCGAAGGTCAATCAGCCCCAGCATTTT.

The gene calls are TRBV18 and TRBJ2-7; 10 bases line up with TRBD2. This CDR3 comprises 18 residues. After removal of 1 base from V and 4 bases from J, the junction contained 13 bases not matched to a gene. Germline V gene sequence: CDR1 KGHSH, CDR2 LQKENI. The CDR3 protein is CASSPQRAERGGMYEQYF. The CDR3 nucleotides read TGTGCCAGCTCACCACAACGGGCCGAGCGGGGGGGGATGTACGAGCAGTACTTC.

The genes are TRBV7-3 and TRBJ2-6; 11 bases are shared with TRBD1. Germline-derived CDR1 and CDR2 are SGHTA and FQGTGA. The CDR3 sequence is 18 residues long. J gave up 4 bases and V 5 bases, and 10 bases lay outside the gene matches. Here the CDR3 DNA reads TGTGCCAGCAGCCCCGCCGGGACAGGGGGTCTGGGGGCCAACGTCCTGACTTTC. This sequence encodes CASSPAGTGGLGANVLTF.

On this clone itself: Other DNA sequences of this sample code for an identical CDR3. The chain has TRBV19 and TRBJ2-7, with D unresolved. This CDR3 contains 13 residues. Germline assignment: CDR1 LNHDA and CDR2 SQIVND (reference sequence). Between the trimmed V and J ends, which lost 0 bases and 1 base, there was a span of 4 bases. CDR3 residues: CASSIDRSYEQYF. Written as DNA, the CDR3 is TGTGCCAGTAGTATAGATCGGTCCTACGAGCAGTACTTC.

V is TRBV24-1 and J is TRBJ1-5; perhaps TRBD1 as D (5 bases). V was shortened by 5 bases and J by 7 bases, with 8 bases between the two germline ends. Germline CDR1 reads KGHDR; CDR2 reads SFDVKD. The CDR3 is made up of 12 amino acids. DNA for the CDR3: TGTGCCACCAGTGGAAAGGGGCAGCCCCAGCATTTT. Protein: CATSGKGQPQHF.

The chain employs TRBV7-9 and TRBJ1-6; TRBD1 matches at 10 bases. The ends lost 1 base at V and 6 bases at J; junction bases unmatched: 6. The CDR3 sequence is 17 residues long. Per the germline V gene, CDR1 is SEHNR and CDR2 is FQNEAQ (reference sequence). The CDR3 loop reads CASSLDETGGFNSPLHF. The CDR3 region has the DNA TGTGCCAGCAGCTTAGATGAGACAGGGGGCTTTAATTCACCCCTCCACTTT.

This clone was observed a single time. This chain's CDR3 is CSVGEWEERGTDTQYF. The CDR3 bases are TGCAGCGTTGGGGAGTGGGAGGAGAGGGGCACAGATACGCAGTATTTT. V gene TRBV29-1 combines with J gene TRBJ2-3, with a tentative D call TRBD2 (6 bases). The length of the CDR3 is 16 residues. Per the germline V gene, CDR1 is SQVTM and CDR2 is ANQGSEA. The V end was cut by 4 bases, the J end by 1 base, with 18 bases between.

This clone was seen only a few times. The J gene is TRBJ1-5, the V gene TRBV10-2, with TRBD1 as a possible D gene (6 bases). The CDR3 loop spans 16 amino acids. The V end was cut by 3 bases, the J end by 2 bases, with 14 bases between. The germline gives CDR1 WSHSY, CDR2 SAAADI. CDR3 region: CASSDRGGRGNQPQHF. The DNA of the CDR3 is TGCGCCAGCAGTGATCGGGGGGGGCGAGGCAATCAGCCCCAGCATTTT.

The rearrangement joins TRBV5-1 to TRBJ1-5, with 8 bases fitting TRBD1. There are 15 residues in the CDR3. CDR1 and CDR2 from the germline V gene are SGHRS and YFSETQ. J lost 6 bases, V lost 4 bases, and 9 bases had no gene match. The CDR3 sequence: CASSPLQGAGQPQHF. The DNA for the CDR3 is TGCGCCAGCAGCCCACTTCAGGGGGCGGGTCAGCCCCAGCATTTT.

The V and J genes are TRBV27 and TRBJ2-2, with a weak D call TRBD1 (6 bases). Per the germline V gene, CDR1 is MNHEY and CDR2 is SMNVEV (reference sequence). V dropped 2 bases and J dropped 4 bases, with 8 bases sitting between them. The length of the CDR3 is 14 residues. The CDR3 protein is CASSLPDSTGELFF. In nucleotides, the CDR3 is TGTGCCAGCAGTTTACCGGACAGCACCGGGGAGCTGTTTTTT.

In DNA form, the CDR3 reads TGTGCCAGCAGCTTAGCGGTGTTAGCGGGGGAGCAGTTCTTC. It codes for CASSLAVLAGEQFF. This chain links TRBV7-9 with TRBJ2-1; 8 nucleotides line up with TRBD2. The V and J ends lost 0 bases and 10 bases, in that order; junction bases with no gene match: 5. This CDR3 has 14 amino acids. Germline V lookup: CDR1 SEHNR, CDR2 FQNEAQ (reference sequence).

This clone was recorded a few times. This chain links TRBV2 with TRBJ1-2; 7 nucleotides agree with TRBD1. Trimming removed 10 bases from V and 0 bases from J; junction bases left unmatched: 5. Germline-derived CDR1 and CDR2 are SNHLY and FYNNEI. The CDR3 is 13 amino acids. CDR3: CATSGQSNYGYTF. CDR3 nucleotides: TGTGCCACCTCGGGACAGTCTAACTATGGCTACACCTTC.

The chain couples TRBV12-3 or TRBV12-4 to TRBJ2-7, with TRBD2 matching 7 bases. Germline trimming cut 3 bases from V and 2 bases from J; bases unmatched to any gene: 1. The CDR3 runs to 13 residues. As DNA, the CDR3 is TGTGCCAGCAGTTTTCTAGCGGCCTACGAGCAGTACTTC. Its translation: CASSFLAAYEQYF.

CDR3 DNA sequence: TGTGCCAGCAGTTTAGCACAAGGGGCCAAGGGGGGCTACACCTTC. Translated: CASSLAQGAKGGYTF. The rearrangement uses TRBV6-5 and TRBJ1-2, with D perhaps matching TRBD1 (5 bases). Between the trimmed V and J ends, which lost 4 bases and 8 bases, there was a span of 20 bases. Per the germline V gene, CDR1 is MNHEY and CDR2 is SVGAGI. The CDR3 runs 15 residues.

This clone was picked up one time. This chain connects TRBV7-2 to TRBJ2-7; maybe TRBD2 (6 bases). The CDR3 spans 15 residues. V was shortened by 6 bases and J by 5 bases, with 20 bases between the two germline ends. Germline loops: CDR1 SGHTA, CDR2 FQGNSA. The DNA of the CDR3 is TGTGCCAGCAGTTTAATGGGGCTAGCGATCAACGAGCAGTACTTC. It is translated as CASSLMGLAINEQYF.

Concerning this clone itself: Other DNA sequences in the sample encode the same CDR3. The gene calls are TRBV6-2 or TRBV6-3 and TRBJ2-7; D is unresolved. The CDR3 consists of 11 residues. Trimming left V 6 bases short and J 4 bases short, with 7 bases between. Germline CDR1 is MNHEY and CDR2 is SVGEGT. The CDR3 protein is CASSPLYEQYF. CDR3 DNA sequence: TGTGCCAGCAGCCCCCTTTACGAGCAGTACTTC.

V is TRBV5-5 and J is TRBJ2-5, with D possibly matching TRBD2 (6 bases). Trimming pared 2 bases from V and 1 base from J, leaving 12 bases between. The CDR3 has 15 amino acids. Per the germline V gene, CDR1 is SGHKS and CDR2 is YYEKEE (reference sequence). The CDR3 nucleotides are TGTGCCAGCAGCTTTTCCAGCGGGTTCCAAGAGACCCAGTACTTC. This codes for CASSFSSGFQETQYF. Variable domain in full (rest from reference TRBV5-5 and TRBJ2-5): DAGVTQSPTHLIKTRGQQVTLRCSPISGHKSVSWYQQVLGQGPQFIFQYYEKEERGRGNFPDRFSARQFPNYSSELNVNALLLGDSALYLCASSFSSGFQETQYFGPGTRLLVL.

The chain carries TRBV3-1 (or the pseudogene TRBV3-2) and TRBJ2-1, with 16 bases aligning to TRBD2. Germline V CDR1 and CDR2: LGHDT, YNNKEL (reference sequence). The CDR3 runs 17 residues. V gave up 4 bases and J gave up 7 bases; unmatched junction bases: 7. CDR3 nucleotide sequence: TGTGCCAGCAGCCTGGAGGGACTAGCGGGAGGGAGTAATGAGCAGTTCTTC. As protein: CASSLEGLAGGSNEQFF.

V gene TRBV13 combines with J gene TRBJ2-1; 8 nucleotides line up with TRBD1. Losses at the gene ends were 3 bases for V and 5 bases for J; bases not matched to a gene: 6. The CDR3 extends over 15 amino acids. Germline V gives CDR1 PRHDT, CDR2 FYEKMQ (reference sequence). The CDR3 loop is CASSFSGQGNNEQFF. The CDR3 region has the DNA TGTGCCAGCAGCTTTTCAGGACAGGGAAACAATGAGCAGTTCTTC.

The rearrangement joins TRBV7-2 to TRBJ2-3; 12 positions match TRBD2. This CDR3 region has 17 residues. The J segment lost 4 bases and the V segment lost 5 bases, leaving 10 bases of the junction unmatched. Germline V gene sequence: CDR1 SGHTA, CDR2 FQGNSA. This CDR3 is CASSRQGLAGGADTQYF. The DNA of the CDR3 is TGTGCCAGCAGCCGCCAGGGACTAGCGGGCGGCGCAGATACGCAGTATTTT.

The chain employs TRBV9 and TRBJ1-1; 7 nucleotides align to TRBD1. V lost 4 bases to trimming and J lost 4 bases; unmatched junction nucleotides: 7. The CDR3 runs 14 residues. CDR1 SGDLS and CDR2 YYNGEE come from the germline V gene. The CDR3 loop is CASSNRQGGTEAFF. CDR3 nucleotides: TGTGCCAGCAGCAACCGACAGGGCGGCACTGAAGCTTTCTTT.